This T cell receptor (beta chain) was identified in a study of control samples from healthy donors and cancer patients. Clones were read by immunoSEQ multiplex PCR, and TCRdb kept only the in-frame ones, dropping some. The sample has roughly 450,000 clones, around 90% seen once. Germline V gives CDR1 SGHTA, CDR2 FQGNSA. CDR3 length equals 17 residues. Trimming took off 0 bases at V and 5 bases at J, with 18 bases between the two ends. The origin of this receptor is a man aged 35 to 55 with head and neck cancer. The sample consisted of PBMCs. V gene TRBV7-2 combines with J gene TRBJ2-3; possibly TRBD2 for D (5 bases). CDR3 sequence (DNA): TGTGCCAGCAGCTTAGCCGGGGTTGCTCATCCGGGAGATACGCAGTATTTT. As protein: CASSLAGVAHPGDTQYF.